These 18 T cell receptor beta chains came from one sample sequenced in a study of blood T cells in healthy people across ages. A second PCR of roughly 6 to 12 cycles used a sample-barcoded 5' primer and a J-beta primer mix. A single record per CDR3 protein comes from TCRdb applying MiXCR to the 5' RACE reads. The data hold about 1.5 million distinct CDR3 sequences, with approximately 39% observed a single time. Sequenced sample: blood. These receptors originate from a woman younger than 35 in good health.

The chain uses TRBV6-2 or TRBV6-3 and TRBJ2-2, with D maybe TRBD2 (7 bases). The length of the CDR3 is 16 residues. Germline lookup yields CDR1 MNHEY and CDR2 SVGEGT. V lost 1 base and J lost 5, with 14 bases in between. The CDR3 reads CASSYFSGGPTGELFF. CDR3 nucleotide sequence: TGTGCCAGCAGTTACTTTTCGGGGGGCCCAACCGGGGAGCTGTTTTTT.

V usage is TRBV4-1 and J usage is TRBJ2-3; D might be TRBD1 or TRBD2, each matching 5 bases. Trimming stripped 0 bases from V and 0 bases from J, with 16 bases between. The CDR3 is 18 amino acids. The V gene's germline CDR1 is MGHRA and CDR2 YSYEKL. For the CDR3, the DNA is TGCGCCAGCAGCCAAGATTATGGGGGTTTGGCCAGCACAGATACGCAGTATTTT. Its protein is CASSQDYGGLASTDTQYF.

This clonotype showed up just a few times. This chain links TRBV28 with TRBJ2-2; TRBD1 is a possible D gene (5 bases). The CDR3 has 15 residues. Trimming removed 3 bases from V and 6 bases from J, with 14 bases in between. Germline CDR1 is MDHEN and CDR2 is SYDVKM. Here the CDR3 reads CASSFVQGRAGELFF. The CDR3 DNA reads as TGTGCCAGCAGTTTTGTGCAGGGAAGGGCCGGGGAGCTGTTTTTT.

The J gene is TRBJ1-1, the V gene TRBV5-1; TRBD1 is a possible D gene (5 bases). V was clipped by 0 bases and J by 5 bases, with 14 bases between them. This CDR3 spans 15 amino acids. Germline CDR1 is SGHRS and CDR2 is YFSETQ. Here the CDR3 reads CASSLVRTPRTEAFF. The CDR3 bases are TGCGCCAGCAGCTTGGTTAGGACACCTCGAACTGAAGCTTTCTTT.

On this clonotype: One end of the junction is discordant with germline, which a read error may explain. The DNA of the CDR3 is TGTACCAGCAGCTTGGGGACTAGCGGGTACCAAGAGACCCAGTACTTC. It encodes CTSSLGTSGYQETQYF. V gene TRBV5-6 combines with J gene TRBJ2-5; 12 nucleotides agree with TRBD2. CDR1 SGHDT and CDR2 YYEEEE come from the germline V gene. CDR3 size: 16 residues.

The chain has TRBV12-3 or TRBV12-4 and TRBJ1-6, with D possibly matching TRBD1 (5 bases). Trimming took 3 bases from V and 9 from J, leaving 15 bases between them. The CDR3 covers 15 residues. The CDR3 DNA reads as TGTGCCAGCAGTTTGAAGAGGGGCTCGCGTTCACCCCTCCACTTT. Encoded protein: CASSLKRGSRSPLHF.

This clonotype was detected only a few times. This CDR3 reads CASHWAGLTSDAYNEQFF. CDR3 in DNA: TGTGCCAGCCACTGGGCGGGCCTAACCTCTGACGCCTACAATGAGCAGTTCTTC. V usage is TRBV11-2 and J usage is TRBJ2-1, with a tentative D call TRBD2 (5 bases). CDR1 and CDR2 (germline): SGHAT, FQNNGV. The CDR3 has 18 amino acids. Trimming took off 8 bases at V and 2 bases at J, with 25 bases between the two ends.

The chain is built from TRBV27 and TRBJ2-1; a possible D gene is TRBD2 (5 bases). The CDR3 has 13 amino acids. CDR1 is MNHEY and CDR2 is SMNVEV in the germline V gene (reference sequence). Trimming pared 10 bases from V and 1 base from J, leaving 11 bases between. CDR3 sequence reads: CATGVRSYNEQFF. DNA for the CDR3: TGTGCCACCGGGGTGCGGTCCTACAATGAGCAGTTCTTC.

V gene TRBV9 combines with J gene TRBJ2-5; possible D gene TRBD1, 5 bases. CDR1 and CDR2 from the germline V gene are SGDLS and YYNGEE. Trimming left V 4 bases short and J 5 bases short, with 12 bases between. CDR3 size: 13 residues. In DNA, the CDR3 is TGTGCCAGCAGCCCCAAAGGGGTGGAGACCCAGTACTTC. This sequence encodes CASSPKGVETQYF.

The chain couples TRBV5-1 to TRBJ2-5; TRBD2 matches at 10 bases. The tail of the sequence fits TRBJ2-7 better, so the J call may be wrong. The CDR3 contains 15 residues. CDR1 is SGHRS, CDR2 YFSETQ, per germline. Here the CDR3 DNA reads TGCGCCAGCAGCCCCATGACTAGCGGGCCTTACGAGCAGTACTTC. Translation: CASSPMTSGPYEQYF.

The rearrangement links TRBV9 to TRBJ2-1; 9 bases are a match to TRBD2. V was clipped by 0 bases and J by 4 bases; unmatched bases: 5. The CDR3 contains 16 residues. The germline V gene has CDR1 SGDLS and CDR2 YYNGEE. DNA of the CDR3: TGTGCCAGCAGCGTAGAAGCGGGGGGAATATACAATGAGCAGTTCTTC. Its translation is CASSVEAGGIYNEQFF.

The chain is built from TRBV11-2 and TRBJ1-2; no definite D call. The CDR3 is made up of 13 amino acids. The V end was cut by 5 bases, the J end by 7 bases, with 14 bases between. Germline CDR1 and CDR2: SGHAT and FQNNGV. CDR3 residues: CASSPRSLRGYTF. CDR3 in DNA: TGTGCCAGCAGCCCCCGATCCTTGCGTGGCTACACCTTC.

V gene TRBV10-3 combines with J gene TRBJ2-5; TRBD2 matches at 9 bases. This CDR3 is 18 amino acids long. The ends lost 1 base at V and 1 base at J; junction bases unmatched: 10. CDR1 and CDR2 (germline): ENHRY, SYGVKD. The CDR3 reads CAISEFAVTSGIQETQYF. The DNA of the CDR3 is TGTGCCATCAGTGAGTTCGCTGTGACTAGCGGAATCCAAGAGACCCAGTACTTC.

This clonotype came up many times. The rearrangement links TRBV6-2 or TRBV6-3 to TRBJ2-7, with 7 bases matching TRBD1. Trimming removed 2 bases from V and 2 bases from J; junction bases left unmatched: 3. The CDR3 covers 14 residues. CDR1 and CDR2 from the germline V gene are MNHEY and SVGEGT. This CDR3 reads CASSYRDSTYEQYF. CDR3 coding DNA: TGTGCCAGCAGTTACCGGGACAGCACCTACGAGCAGTACTTC.

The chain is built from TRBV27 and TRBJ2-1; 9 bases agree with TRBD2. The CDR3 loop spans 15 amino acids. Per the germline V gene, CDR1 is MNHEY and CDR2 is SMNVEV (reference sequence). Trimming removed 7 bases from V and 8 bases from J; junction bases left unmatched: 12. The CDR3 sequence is CASKAGTSFFYEQFF. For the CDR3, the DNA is TGTGCCAGCAAAGCCGGGACTAGCTTTTTCTATGAGCAGTTCTTC.

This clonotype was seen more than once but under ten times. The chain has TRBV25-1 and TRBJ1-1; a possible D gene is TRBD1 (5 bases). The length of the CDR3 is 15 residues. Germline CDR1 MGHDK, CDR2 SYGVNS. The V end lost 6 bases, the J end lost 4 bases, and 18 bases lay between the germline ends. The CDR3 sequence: CASRGRRGLVTEAFF. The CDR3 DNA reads TGTGCCAGCAGAGGACGGAGGGGTCTGGTCACTGAAGCTTTCTTT.

DNA of the CDR3: TGTGCCAGCAGTGACGCCAGGGGATACGAGCAGTACTTC. Its translation is CASSDARGYEQYF. The rearrangement links TRBV6-2 or TRBV6-3 to TRBJ2-7; a weak D match, TRBD1 (6 bases). Trimming cost V 5 bases and J 4 bases, with 12 bases left between them. The CDR3 loop spans 13 amino acids. Germline loops: CDR1 MNHEY, CDR2 SVGEGT.

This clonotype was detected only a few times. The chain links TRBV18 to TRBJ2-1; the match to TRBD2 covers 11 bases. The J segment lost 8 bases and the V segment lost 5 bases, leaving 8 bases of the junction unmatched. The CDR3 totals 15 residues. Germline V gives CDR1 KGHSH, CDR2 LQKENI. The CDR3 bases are TGTGCCAGCTCATCTACTAGCGGGAGTATATATGAGCAGTTCTTC. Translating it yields CASSSTSGSIYEQFF.